The next 17 T cell receptor beta chains were all read from a single sample in a study of cytomegalovirus exposure and HLA in healthy donors. Both 60 Vbeta primers and 13 Jbeta primers went into the PCR. The method was immunoSEQ multiplex PCR; TCRdb's version includes in-frame clones alone and lacks a portion of them. The sample lists around 44,000 clones; about 85% were seen once. The sequencing sample was made of PBMCs. These receptor sequences come from a woman aged 40 to 55 in good health and CMV-seropositive.

A remark on this clone: The CDR3 does not close with the conserved phenylalanine or tryptophan, likely indicating a read error. This chain connects TRBV28 to TRBJ1-2; TRBD1 is a possible D gene (6 bases). Germline V CDR1 and CDR2: MDHEN, SYDVKM. Deletions cut 4 bases from V and 8 bases from J, with 17 bases between. This CDR3 contains 14 residues. The DNA for the CDR3 is TGTGCCAGCAGTTCCAGCGGGGGGGCACAAGGCTACACCCTC. Its translation is CASSSSGGAQGYTL.

The chain employs TRBV27 and TRBJ2-1; the match to TRBD2 covers 11 bases. This CDR3 comprises 14 residues. Trimming cost V 6 bases and J 10 bases; bases outside gene matches: 8. Germline CDR1 reads MNHEY; CDR2 reads SMNVEV (reference sequence). This CDR3 is CASRRLAGQMEQFF. The CDR3 DNA reads as TGTGCCAGCAGACGACTAGCGGGGCAGATGGAGCAGTTCTTC.

The rearrangement uses TRBV10-3 and TRBJ2-7, with 10 bases that match TRBD1. The CDR3 contains 15 residues. Per germline, CDR1 ENHRY and CDR2 SYGVKD. Trimming took 2 bases from V and 4 from J; bases not matched to a gene: 5. The CDR3 sequence: CAISEGGTGVYEQYF. The CDR3 region has the DNA TGTGCCATCAGTGAGGGCGGGACAGGGGTTTACGAGCAGTACTTC.

The chain combines TRBV28 with TRBJ2-5; unclear D gene. V lost 4 bases and J lost 0, with 15 bases in between. Germline V CDR1 and CDR2: MDHEN, SYDVKM. This CDR3 has 16 residues. The CDR3 sequence: CASSSSKEPYQETQYF. CDR3 nucleotide sequence: TGTGCCAGCAGTTCCTCCAAGGAGCCGTACCAAGAGACCCAGTACTTC.

The sample holds one count of this clone. The chain combines TRBV7-9 with TRBJ2-7; 8 positions agree with TRBD1. The CDR3 covers 14 residues. Germline CDR1 reads SEHNR; CDR2 reads FQNEAQ (reference sequence). V lost 4 bases and J lost 5; bases outside the gene matches: 7. The CDR3 is CASSWTGSLNEQYF. CDR3 DNA sequence: TGTGCCAGCAGCTGGACAGGGTCCCTGAACGAGCAGTACTTC.

V is TRBV7-2 and J is TRBJ2-7; 11 bases map to TRBD2. The CDR3 is 14 residues long. The germline gives CDR1 SGHTA, CDR2 FQGNSA. The J segment lost 3 bases and the V segment lost 9 bases, leaving 7 bases of the junction unmatched. The CDR3 here is CASTSGGAVYEQYF. For the CDR3, the DNA is TGTGCCAGTACTAGCGGGGGCGCTGTCTACGAGCAGTACTTC.

The gene calls are TRBV18 and TRBJ1-1; D remains unclear. The CDR3 consists of 13 residues. Germline lookup yields CDR1 KGHSH and CDR2 LQKENI. V gave up 5 bases and J gave up 1 base, with 8 bases separating them. As DNA, the CDR3 is TGTGCCAGCTCAGTCGGTGAGAACACTGAAGCTTTCTTT. It yields the protein CASSVGENTEAFF. The whole variable domain, remainder taken from reference TRBV18 and TRBJ1-1, is NAGVMQNPRHLVRRRGQEARLRCSPMKGHSHVYWYRQLPEEGLKFMVYLQKENIIDESGMPKERFSAEFPKEGPSILRIQQVVRGDSAAYFCASSVGENTEAFFGQGTRLTVV.

This chain uses TRBV21-1 with TRBJ1-3; the D call in the table, TRBD1, was not verified against the DNA. TRBV21-1 is shown as a pseudogene. The CDR3 is 15 residues long. DNA of the CDR3: TGTGCCAGCAGCACCCAGGACAACACTGGAAACACCATATATTTT. Encoded protein: CASSTQDNTGNTIYF.

The genes are TRBV5-8 and TRBJ2-7; D uncertain. The CDR3 length is 14 residues. CDR1 SGHTS and CDR2 YDEGEE come from the germline V gene. Trimming pared 2 bases from V and 3 bases from J, leaving 12 bases between. As DNA, the CDR3 is TGTGCCAGCAGCTTCCCGACTCCACTCTACGAGCAGTACTTC. As protein: CASSFPTPLYEQYF.

The chain couples TRBV10-3 to TRBJ1-2; D might be TRBD1 (6 bases). Germline values: CDR1 ENHRY, CDR2 SYGVKD. The CDR3 loop spans 11 amino acids. V shed 4 bases and J shed 8 bases, with 8 bases lying between them. In nucleotides, the CDR3 is TGTGCCATCAGTGCAGGGGTCGGCTACACCTTC. Encoded protein: CAISAGVGYTF.

The chain has TRBV19 and TRBJ2-1; D is unclear. The V gene's germline CDR1 is LNHDA and CDR2 SQIVND (reference sequence). CDR3 length equals 13 residues. Trimming removed 6 bases from V and 5 bases from J, with 11 bases in between. The CDR3 is CASRASLHNEQFF. As DNA, the CDR3 is TGTGCCAGTAGAGCTTCACTGCACAATGAGCAGTTCTTC.

The rearrangement uses TRBV16 and TRBJ1-1; possible D gene TRBD1, 5 bases. Germline CDR1 reads KGHSY; CDR2 reads FQNENV. The CDR3 runs 16 residues. V lost 4 bases and J 0 bases, leaving 15 bases between the germline ends. DNA for the CDR3: TGTGCCAGCAGCCCCCCAGGGCCCAGGGTGAACACTGAAGCTTTCTTT. This sequence encodes CASSPPGPRVNTEAFF. The full variable domain, with the rest looked up from reference TRBV16 and TRBJ1-1, is GEEVAQTPKHLVRGEGQKAKLYCAPIKGHSYVFWYQQVLKNEFKFLISFQNENVFDETGMPKERFSAKCLPNSPCSLEIQATKLEDSAVYFCASSPPGPRVNTEAFFGQGTRLTVV.

The chain links TRBV28 to TRBJ2-3, with 8 positions matching TRBD1. Germline V CDR1 and CDR2: MDHEN, SYDVKM. CDR3 length: 18 amino acids. V was pared by 3 bases and J by 0 bases, with 11 bases of the junction left unmatched. The CDR3 loop is CASSFSTYRGISTDTQYF. The CDR3, as DNA: TGTGCCAGCAGTTTCTCCACCTACAGGGGGATAAGCACAGATACGCAGTATTTT. The variable domain in full, completed from reference TRBV28 and TRBJ2-3, reads DVKVTQSSRYLVKRTGEKVFLECVQDMDHENMFWYRQDPGLGLRLIYFSYDVKMKEKGDIPEGYSVSREKKERFSLILESASTNQTSMYLCASSFSTYRGISTDTQYFGPGTRLTVL.

This chain connects TRBV6-1 to TRBJ2-5; 11 bases are shared with TRBD2. The J call may be in error: the DNA end matches TRBJ2-7 better. Germline CDR1 reads MNHNS; CDR2 reads SASEGT. The CDR3 has 13 residues. As DNA, the CDR3 is TGTGCCAGCCCTAAACTAGCGGGAGACGAGCAGTACTTC. It is translated as CASPKLAGDEQYF.

CDR3 protein: CASSLTSGFQETQYF. The CDR3 nucleotides read TGCGCCAGCAGCCTAACGTCAGGGTTCCAAGAGACCCAGTACTTC. V is TRBV4-1 and J is TRBJ2-5; D is possibly TRBD1 (5 bases). Trimming removed 4 bases at V and 1 base at J, with 13 bases between. This CDR3 spans 15 amino acids. Germline values: CDR1 MGHRA, CDR2 YSYEKL.

The chain recombines TRBV5-4 with TRBJ1-1; 10 bases are a match to TRBD1. This CDR3 comprises 15 residues. From germline, CDR1 is SGHNT and CDR2 YYREEE (reference sequence). J was trimmed by 3 bases and V by 7 bases; bases with no gene match: 9. Here the CDR3 reads CASRTGGLLDTEAFF. The CDR3 DNA sequence: TGTGCCAGCCGGACAGGGGGTTTGTTGGACACTGAAGCTTTCTTT.

With regard to this clone: This sample includes further DNA sequences coding for the same CDR3. The genes are TRBV2 and TRBJ1-2, with D hard to call. There are 13 residues in the CDR3. Germline CDR1 reads SNHLY; CDR2 reads FYNNEI. Trimming stripped 6 bases from V and 13 bases from J, with 21 bases between. This CDR3 reads CASSETSTGLPTF. For the CDR3, the DNA is TGTGCCAGCAGCGAGACGTCGACCGGACTTCCCACCTTC.